This TCR beta chain was recorded in a study of blood T cell repertoires in COVID-19. Whole-study context: The United States, Italy and Spain were the sources of the acute and convalescent COVID-19 samples. T cells, B-cell-depleted T cells, or PBMCs supplied cDNA or gDNA.

V shed 5 bases and J shed 2 bases, with 9 bases lying between them. The CDR3 runs to 13 residues. Looked up from germline, CDR1 is LNHDA and CDR2 is SQIVND (reference sequence). Original methodology: It was from reference gene primer amplification that nucleated cell counts were estimated. The protocol was immunoSEQ multiplex PCR, while the TCRdb copy is restricted to in-frame clones and leaves out a portion. V and J calls and clone size are copied from that table; D and trimming were computed from the DNA. The sample shows about 110,000 clones, approximately 90% of them seen only once. The rearrangement uses TRBV19 and TRBJ2-5, with D unresolved. What was sequenced was peripheral blood. This clonotype originated in a human donor in a cohort sampled during active COVID-19. CDR3: CASSARFQETQYF. The CDR3 DNA is TGTGCCAGTAGTGCTAGATTTCAAGAGACCCAGTACTTC.